This T cell receptor (beta chain) was recovered during a study of blood T cells in healthy people across ages. As to this clonotype: The antigen is not known.

The CDR3 is 14 residues long. Trimming took off 6 bases at V and 2 bases at J, with 13 bases between the two ends. CDR1 is SGHTA and CDR2 is FQGNSA in the germline V gene. Then a second PCR, running roughly 7 to 11 cycles, was carried out with a sample-barcoded 5' primer and a J-beta primer mix. MiXCR, applied by TCRdb to the 5' RACE reads, yields one record per CDR3 protein. Of approximately 800,000 distinct CDR3 sequences in the sample, 35% to 50% were seen once. Study-level points and caveats: PBMCs went unsorted, and a conclusive naive versus antigen-experienced comparison was therefore prevented. Per million T cells, the diversity of TCR beta decreased roughly linearly as age advanced.

Each individual donor underwent a draw of approximately 9.8 milliliters of peripheral blood. This sequence originates from a man at least 80 years old in good health. The chain joins TRBV7-2 to TRBJ1-1; no firm D call. Sequenced material: blood. CDR3 nucleotide sequence: TGTGCCAGCAGTCCAGGAGGGTCTAACACTGAAGCTTTCTTT. Its translation is CASSPGGSNTEAFF.